This entry is about one T cell receptor (beta chain). Its target is not known. The CDR3 extends over 14 amino acids. Germline loops: CDR1 MDHEN, CDR2 SYDVKM. These data belong to a study of blood T cells in healthy people across ages. The authors ran a second PCR of 7 to 11 cycles using a sample-barcoded 5' primer and a J-beta primer mix. TCRdb passed the 5' RACE reads through MiXCR, listing each CDR3 protein once. The sample yields 1.6 million or so distinct CDR3 sequences, approximately 32% seen once. Findings and caveats of the study: Per-million-T-cell TCR beta diversity fell roughly linearly with age.

Sequenced sample: blood. This receptor was taken from a woman in her thirties in good health. The chain couples TRBV28 to TRBJ2-5; 9 positions match TRBD2. With the DNA end fitting TRBJ2-7 better, the J assignment may be wrong. This CDR3 reads CASRGSSGDCEQYF. The CDR3 DNA follows: TGTGCCAGCAGGGGCTCTAGCGGGGACTGCGAGCAGTACTTC.